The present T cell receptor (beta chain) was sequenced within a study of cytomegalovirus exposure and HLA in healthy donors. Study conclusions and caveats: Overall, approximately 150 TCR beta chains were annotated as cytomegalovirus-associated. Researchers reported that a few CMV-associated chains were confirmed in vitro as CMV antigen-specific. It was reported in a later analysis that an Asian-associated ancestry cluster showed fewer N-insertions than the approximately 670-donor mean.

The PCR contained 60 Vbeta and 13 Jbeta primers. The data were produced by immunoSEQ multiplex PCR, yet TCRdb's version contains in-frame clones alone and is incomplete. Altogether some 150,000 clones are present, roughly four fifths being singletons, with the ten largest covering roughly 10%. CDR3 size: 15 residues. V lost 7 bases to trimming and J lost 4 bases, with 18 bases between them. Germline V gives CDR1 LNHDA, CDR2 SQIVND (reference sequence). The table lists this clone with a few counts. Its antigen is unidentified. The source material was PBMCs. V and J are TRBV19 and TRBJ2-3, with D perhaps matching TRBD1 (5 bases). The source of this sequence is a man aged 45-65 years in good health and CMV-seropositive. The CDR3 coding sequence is TGTGCCAGTACTCACAGGCAGGGTGGGGCAGATACGCAGTATTTT. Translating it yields CASTHRQGGADTQYF.